Following are 21 T cell receptor beta chains from one sample sequenced in a study of spatial heterogeneity in lung cancer. As for time point: blood at routine non-recurrence follow-up after resection. TCRdb independently ran MiXCR on the 5' RACE reads; one entry per CDR3 protein. The profile shows 110,000 or so distinct CDR3 sequences, approximately 10% of them singletons. The material was PBMCs, obtained at follow-up. These receptor sequences come from a female donor with early-stage non-small cell lung cancer.

This clonotype has a handful of counts. The chain recombines TRBV5-5 with TRBJ1-6; D is possibly TRBD1 (6 bases). V lost 3 bases and J 7 bases, leaving 14 bases between the germline ends. Germline-derived CDR1 and CDR2 are SGHKS and YYEKEE (reference sequence). There are 15 residues in the CDR3. In nucleotides, the CDR3 is TGTGCCAGCAGCTCGGCCGGACAGTGGAATTCACCCCTCCACTTT. It is translated as CASSSAGQWNSPLHF.

This clonotype was observed a handful of times. The chain combines TRBV20-1 with TRBJ2-3, with D uncertain. Trimming removed 3 bases at V and 1 base at J, with 11 bases between. This CDR3 has 14 amino acids. Germline lookup yields CDR1 DFQATT and CDR2 SNEGSKA (reference sequence). CDR3 nucleotides: TGCAGTGCTAGCTCGTCGGTTCGCACAGATACGCAGTATTTT. The encoded protein is CSASSSVRTDTQYF.

The sample holds many counts of this clonotype. This rearrangement joins TRBV5-1 to TRBJ1-3; D is possibly TRBD1 (5 bases). This CDR3 region has 16 residues. The V gene lost 3 bases and the J gene lost 1 base, with 14 bases spanning the gap. Germline V CDR1 and CDR2: SGHRS, YFSETQ. CDR3 region: CASSWGGIDSGNTIYF. CDR3 bases: TGCGCCAGCAGCTGGGGGGGAATTGATTCTGGAAACACCATATATTTT.

The genes are TRBV7-9 and TRBJ2-5; the match to TRBD1 covers 9 bases. Germline CDR1 is SEHNR and CDR2 is FQNEAQ (reference sequence). The CDR3 runs to 16 residues. V trimming: 5 bases; J trimming: 2 bases; junction bases outside the gene matches: 9. CDR3 sequence reads: CASSDSRDRDQETQYF. As DNA, the CDR3 is TGTGCCAGCAGCGACTCCCGGGACAGGGATCAAGAGACCCAGTACTTC.

This clonotype was counted between two and nine times. The chain combines TRBV5-1 with TRBJ2-7, with TRBD2 matching over 10 bases. Germline V lookup: CDR1 SGHRS, CDR2 YFSETQ. The CDR3 is 14 amino acids. V was pared by 7 bases and J by 3 bases, with 7 bases of the junction left unmatched. The CDR3 DNA sequence: TGCGCCAGCCAACTAGCTAGCGGGAGCTACGAGCAGTACTTC. Translating gives CASQLASGSYEQYF.

The sample holds a few counts of this clonotype. The rearrangement links TRBV11-2 to TRBJ2-3, with 10 bases lining up with TRBD1. V gave up 1 base and J gave up 1 base; unmatched junction bases: 8. Germline assignment: CDR1 SGHAT and CDR2 FQNNGV. CDR3 length equals 18 residues. The CDR3 loop is CASSLVGFGTGGTDTQYF. The CDR3 DNA follows: TGTGCCAGCAGCTTAGTTGGGTTCGGGACAGGGGGCACAGATACGCAGTATTTT.

This clonotype was detected ten times or more. The chain has TRBV4-3 and TRBJ2-4; no reliable D call. Trimming took 0 bases from V and 2 from J, leaving 11 bases between them. The germline CDR1 and CDR2 sequences are LGHNA and YSLEER. This CDR3 spans 16 amino acids. DNA of the CDR3: TGCGCCAGCAGCCAAGATTTGGTTGGACCCAAAAACATTCAGTACTTC. Its protein product is CASSQDLVGPKNIQYF.

The V and J genes are TRBV28 and TRBJ2-5; 9 positions agree with TRBD1. CDR1 is MDHEN and CDR2 is SYDVKM in the germline V gene. J lost 5 bases, V lost 8 bases, and 9 bases had no gene match. The CDR3 totals 14 residues. CDR3 coding DNA: TGTGCCAGCCGACGACAGGGGGTCGGGGAGACCCAGTACTTC. Protein sequence: CASRRQGVGETQYF.

This chain links TRBV5-1 with TRBJ1-1; maybe TRBD1 (6 bases). V gave up 4 bases and J gave up 4 bases, with 14 bases separating them. CDR3 length: 14 residues. Germline V gene sequence: CDR1 SGHRS, CDR2 YFSETQ. The CDR3 region is CASSAQGWGTEAFF. CDR3 sequence (DNA): TGCGCCAGCAGCGCACAGGGATGGGGCACTGAAGCTTTCTTT.

The V call is TRBV12-3 or TRBV12-4, the J call TRBJ1-4; perhaps TRBD1 as D (5 bases). CDR3 length: 13 amino acids. The V end lost 2 bases, the J end lost 6 bases, and 7 bases lay between the germline ends. CDR3 DNA sequence: TGTGCCAGCAGTTTACAGGGTGATGAAAAACTGTTTTTT. Translating it yields CASSLQGDEKLFF.

This chain connects TRBV28 to TRBJ2-7; D may be TRBD2 (5 bases). V was cut by 2 bases and J by 3 bases, with 14 bases left in between. This CDR3 contains 15 residues. Germline V lookup: CDR1 MDHEN, CDR2 SYDVKM. The CDR3 region has the DNA TGTGCCAGCAGTTTAGGTGGGAGCTCTTTCTACGAGCAGTACTTC. Protein: CASSLGGSSFYEQYF.

The chain uses TRBV2 and TRBJ1-1; a weak D match, TRBD1 (5 bases). V was cut by 6 bases and J by 2 bases, with 13 bases left in between. The CDR3 extends over 14 amino acids. Germline assignment: CDR1 SNHLY and CDR2 FYNNEI. The CDR3 region is CASRVETENTEAFF. The DNA of the CDR3 is TGTGCCAGCAGGGTAGAGACAGAAAACACTGAAGCTTTCTTT.

This clonotype was recorded at least ten times. This chain connects TRBV9 to TRBJ2-1; 12 bases map to TRBD2. The junction had 4 bases not matched to a gene; V was cut back by 3 bases and J by 3 bases. This CDR3 is built from 16 residues. Germline CDR1 is SGDLS and CDR2 is YYNGEE. The CDR3 DNA is TGTGCCAGCAGCGAAACTAGCGGGAGGTACTACAATGAGCAGTTCTTC. This codes for CASSETSGRYYNEQFF. Combining the CDR3 with reference TRBV9 and TRBJ2-1 gives the whole variable domain DSGVTQTPKHLITATGQRVTLRCSPRSGDLSVYWYQQSLDQGLQFLIQYYNGEERAKGNILERFSAQQFPDLHSELNLSSLELGDSALYFCASSETSGRYYNEQFFGPGTRLTVL.

The chain joins TRBV7-2 to TRBJ2-2, with a tentative D call TRBD2 (5 bases). The CDR3 is 13 residues long. Germline values: CDR1 SGHTA, CDR2 FQGNSA. The ends were cut back, 2 bases at V and 8 bases at J, with 9 bases in the middle. This chain's CDR3 is CASSLQEEGELFF. The DNA of the CDR3 is TGTGCCAGCAGCTTACAGGAGGAGGGGGAGCTGTTTTTT.

The chain uses TRBV7-9 and TRBJ1-4; D is unresolved. The germline V gene encodes CDR1 SEHNR and CDR2 FQNEAQ (reference sequence). The CDR3 extends over 14 amino acids. V was cut by 4 bases and J by 8 bases, with 14 bases left in between. The CDR3, as DNA: TGTGCCAGCAGCTCCCTCGGACTCGGAGAAAAACTGTTTTTT. This gives the protein CASSSLGLGEKLFF.

This chain uses TRBV28 with TRBJ1-5; unclear D gene. Trimming took 5 bases from V and 7 from J, leaving 15 bases between them. The V gene's germline CDR1 is MDHEN and CDR2 SYDVKM. There are 14 residues in the CDR3. CDR3 residues: CASSPPLTGQPQHF. CDR3 coding DNA: TGTGCCAGCAGTCCCCCTTTGACTGGCCAGCCCCAGCATTTT. Supplemented by reference TRBV28 and TRBJ1-5, the full variable domain reads DVKVTQSSRYLVKRTGEKVFLECVQDMDHENMFWYRQDPGLGLRLIYFSYDVKMKEKGDIPEGYSVSREKKERFSLILESASTNQTSMYLCASSPPLTGQPQHFGDGTRLSIL.

This clonotype came up a few times. J is TRBJ2-1 and V is TRBV6-2 or TRBV6-3; D gene uncertain. CDR3 length equals 13 residues. Trimming removed 2 bases at V and 8 bases at J, with 10 bases between. Germline V gene sequence: CDR1 MNHEY, CDR2 SVGEGT. The CDR3 region has the DNA TGTGCCAGCAGTTACGGTGGGTACGATGAGCAGTTCTTC. It is translated as CASSYGGYDEQFF.

In its sample, this clonotype was seen once. One junction end does not reproduce the germline sequence, and a read error may be involved. V gene TRBV9 combines with J gene TRBJ2-1; D gene uncertain. This CDR3 has 14 amino acids. CDR1 and CDR2 from the germline V gene are SGDLS and YYNGEE. As DNA, the CDR3 is TGTGCCAGCAGCGTAGAAGACTCCCACAATGAGCAGTTCTTC. This sequence encodes CASSVEDSHNEQFF.

The sample holds a few counts of this clonotype. The rearrangement joins TRBV29-1 to TRBJ2-3, with D perhaps matching TRBD1 or TRBD2 (5 bases each). The CDR3 runs 13 residues. Germline V gene lookup returns CDR1 SQVTM and CDR2 ANQGSEA. V was clipped by 4 bases and J by 1 base, with 9 bases between them. The CDR3 DNA sequence: TGCAGCGTTGGAAGGGACCGCACAGATACGCAGTATTTT. Its protein is CSVGRDRTDTQYF.

This sequence joins TRBV20-1 and TRBJ1-2, with no clear D. Trimming took off 0 bases at V and 4 bases at J, with 18 bases between the two ends. CDR1 DFQATT and CDR2 SNEGSKA come from the germline V gene (reference sequence). CDR3 length: 16 amino acids. The DNA for the CDR3 is TGCAGTGCTAGAGACACACATTATGTCGGCCTCTATGGCTACACCTTC. It translates to CSARDTHYVGLYGYTF.

This clonotype was seen ten or more times. The chain employs TRBV20-1 and TRBJ1-5; unclear D gene. V was pared by 0 bases and J by 4 bases, with 7 bases between. This CDR3 has 13 amino acids. From germline, CDR1 is DFQATT and CDR2 SNEGSKA (reference sequence). The CDR3 bases are TGCAGTGCTAGAGATTACGGGAATCAGCCCCAGCATTTT. Translated: CSARDYGNQPQHF.